This TCR beta chain derives from a study of identical twins. The germline V gene encodes CDR1 SNHLY and CDR2 FYNNEI. This CDR3 is built from 13 residues. V was shortened by 7 bases and J by 6 bases, with 12 bases between the two germline ends. A single record per CDR3 protein comes from TCRdb applying MiXCR to the 5' RACE reads. Among hundreds of thousands of distinct CDR3 sequences listed, around 8.3% were seen once. These data also featured in a second study, about yellow fever vaccine responses in identical twins.

This TCR derives from a woman under 30 in good health. Sequenced input: PBMCs. The chain employs TRBV2 and TRBJ2-2; D perhaps matches TRBD2 (6 bases). As DNA, the CDR3 is TGTGCCAGCAAAGGCGGGGCGGCCGGGGAGCTGTTTTTT. Protein: CASKGGAAGELFF.